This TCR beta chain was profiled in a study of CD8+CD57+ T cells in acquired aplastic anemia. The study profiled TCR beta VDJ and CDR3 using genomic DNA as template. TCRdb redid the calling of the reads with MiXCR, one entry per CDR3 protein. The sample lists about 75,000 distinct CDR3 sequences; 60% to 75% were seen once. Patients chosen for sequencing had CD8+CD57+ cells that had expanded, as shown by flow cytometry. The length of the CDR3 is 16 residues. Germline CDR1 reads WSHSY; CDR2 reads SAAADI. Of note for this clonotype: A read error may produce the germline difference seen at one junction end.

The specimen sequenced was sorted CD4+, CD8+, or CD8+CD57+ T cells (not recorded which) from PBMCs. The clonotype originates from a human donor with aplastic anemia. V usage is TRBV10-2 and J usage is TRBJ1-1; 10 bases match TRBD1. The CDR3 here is CASSYSKDGTGVEAFF. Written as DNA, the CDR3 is TGTGCCAGCAGTTACTCGAAGGATGGGACAGGGGTTGAAGCTTTCTTT.